This TCR beta chain is from a study of T cell repertoires in aging, cancer and after chemotherapy. As for the study in general: The full dataset contained roughly 9 million TCR reads. Study-wide results and caveats: Median generation probability rose over the chemotherapy interval in each cancer cohort, suggesting rebound thymic output.

Multiplex touch-down PCR with TRB-A/B primers amplified rearranged V-D-J TRB sequences. TCRdb ran MiXCR on the multiplex PCR reads and lists one entry per CDR3 protein. The sample has around 20,000 distinct CDR3 sequences, about 37% seen once. Per germline, CDR1 MNHEY and CDR2 SVGAGI. The CDR3 extends over 14 amino acids. Trimming removed 7 bases at V and 5 bases at J, with 17 bases between. As concerns this clonotype: The antigen remains undetermined.

TCR beta rearrangements were amplified from peripheral blood genomic DNA. The sequenced material came from blood. J is TRBJ1-1 and V is TRBV6-5; weak D call: TRBD1 (5 bases). This TCR derives from a human donor with a solid tumor. The CDR3 DNA is TGTGCCAGCACGGGGGGGGGATCGGGAACTGAAGCTTTCTTT. The encoded protein is CASTGGGSGTEAFF.